The entry that follows covers one TCR beta chain sequence. Its antigen is not known. This record belongs to a study of T cells in localized non-small cell lung cancer. Study conclusions and caveats: There was higher T cell clonality in uninvolved adjacent lung than in tumor, and it was highest there. Blood T cell density predicted longer survival; adjacent-lung clonality, shorter. Heterogeneity remains possible, as sequencing covered one tumor region only. Among the top 100 tumor clones, a median around 57 appeared in adjacent lung.

Repertoires were generated with immunoSEQ multiplex PCR, while TCRdb's copy carries only in-frame clones and drops some. The sample lists about 53,000 clones, roughly 84% occurring once. Trimming removed 2 bases at V and 1 base at J, with 15 bases between. The CDR3 contains 18 residues. CDR1 and CDR2 from the germline V gene are LGHNA and YNFKEQ. The sample here was peripheral blood mononuclear cells, taken before any cancer treatment. The receptor's source is a man between 40 and 75 years old with stage III lung adenocarcinoma. The V call is TRBV4-2, the J call TRBJ2-6; D may be TRBD1 or TRBD2 (5 bases each). CDR3 sequence (DNA): TGTGCCAGCAGCCAACAGGGAATTGGAGGATCTGGGGCCAACGTCCTGACTTTC. Protein product: CASSQQGIGGSGANVLTF.